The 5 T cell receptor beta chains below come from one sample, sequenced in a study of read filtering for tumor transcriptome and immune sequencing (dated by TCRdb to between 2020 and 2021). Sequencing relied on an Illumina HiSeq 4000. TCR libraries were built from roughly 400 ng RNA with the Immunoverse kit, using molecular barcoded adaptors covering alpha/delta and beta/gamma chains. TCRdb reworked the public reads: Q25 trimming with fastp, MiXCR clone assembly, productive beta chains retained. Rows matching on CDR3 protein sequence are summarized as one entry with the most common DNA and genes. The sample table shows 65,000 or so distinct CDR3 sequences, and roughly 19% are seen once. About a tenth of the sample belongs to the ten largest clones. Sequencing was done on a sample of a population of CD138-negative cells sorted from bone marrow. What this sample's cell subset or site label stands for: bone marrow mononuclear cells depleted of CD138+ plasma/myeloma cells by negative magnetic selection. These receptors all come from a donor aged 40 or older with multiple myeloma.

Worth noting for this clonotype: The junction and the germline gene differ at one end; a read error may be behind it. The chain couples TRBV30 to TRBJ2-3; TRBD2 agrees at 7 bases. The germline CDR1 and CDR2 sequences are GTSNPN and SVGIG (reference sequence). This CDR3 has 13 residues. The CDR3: CPWTPGLGDTQYF. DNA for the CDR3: TGTCCCTGGACTCCTGGACTAGGAGATACGCAGTATTTT.

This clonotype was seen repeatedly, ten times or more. CDR3 loop: CASSRAGTGADYAKNIQYF. The CDR3 bases are TGTGCCAGCTCACGAGCCGGGACAGGGGCGGACTATGCCAAAAACATTCAGTACTTC. The gene calls are TRBV18 and TRBJ2-4, with 10 nucleotides matching TRBD1. The J segment lost 1 base and the V segment lost 4 bases, leaving 13 bases of the junction unmatched. This CDR3 is built from 19 residues. Germline CDR1 and CDR2: KGHSH and LQKENI.

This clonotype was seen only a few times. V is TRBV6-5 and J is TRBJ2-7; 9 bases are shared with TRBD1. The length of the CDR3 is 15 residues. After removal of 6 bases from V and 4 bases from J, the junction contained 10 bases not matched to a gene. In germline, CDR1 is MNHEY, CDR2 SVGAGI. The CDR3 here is CASSRSRDRAYEQYF. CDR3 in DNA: TGTGCCAGCAGCCGCTCCCGGGACAGGGCATACGAGCAGTACTTC.

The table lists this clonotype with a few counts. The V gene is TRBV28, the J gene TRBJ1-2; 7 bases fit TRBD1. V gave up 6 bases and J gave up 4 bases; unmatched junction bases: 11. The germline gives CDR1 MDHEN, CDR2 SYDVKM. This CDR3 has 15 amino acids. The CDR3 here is CASRLKQGFGYGYTF. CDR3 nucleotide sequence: TGTGCCAGCAGGTTGAAACAGGGGTTCGGCTATGGCTACACCTTC.

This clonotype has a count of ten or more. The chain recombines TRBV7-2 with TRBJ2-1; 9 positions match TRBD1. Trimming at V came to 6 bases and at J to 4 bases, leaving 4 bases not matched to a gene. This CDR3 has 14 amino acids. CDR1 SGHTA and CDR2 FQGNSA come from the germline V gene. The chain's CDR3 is CASSKTGGYNEQFF. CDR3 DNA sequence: TGTGCCAGCAGTAAGACAGGGGGTTACAATGAGCAGTTCTTC.